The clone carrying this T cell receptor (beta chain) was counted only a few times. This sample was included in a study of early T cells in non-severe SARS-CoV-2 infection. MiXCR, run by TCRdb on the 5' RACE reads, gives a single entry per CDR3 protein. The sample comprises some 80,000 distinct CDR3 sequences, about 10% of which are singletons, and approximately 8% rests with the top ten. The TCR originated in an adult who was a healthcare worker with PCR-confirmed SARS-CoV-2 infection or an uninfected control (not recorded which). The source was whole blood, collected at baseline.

The CDR3 here is CASSSTGVQETQYF. CDR3 nucleotide sequence: TGTGCCAGCAGCTCCACCGGGGTCCAAGAGACCCAGTACTTC. This chain joins TRBV7-9 and TRBJ2-5; possibly TRBD2 for D (5 bases). Germline CDR1 is SEHNR and CDR2 is FQNEAQ (reference sequence). The CDR3 totals 14 residues. The ends were cut back, 4 bases at V and 1 base at J, with 10 bases in the middle.